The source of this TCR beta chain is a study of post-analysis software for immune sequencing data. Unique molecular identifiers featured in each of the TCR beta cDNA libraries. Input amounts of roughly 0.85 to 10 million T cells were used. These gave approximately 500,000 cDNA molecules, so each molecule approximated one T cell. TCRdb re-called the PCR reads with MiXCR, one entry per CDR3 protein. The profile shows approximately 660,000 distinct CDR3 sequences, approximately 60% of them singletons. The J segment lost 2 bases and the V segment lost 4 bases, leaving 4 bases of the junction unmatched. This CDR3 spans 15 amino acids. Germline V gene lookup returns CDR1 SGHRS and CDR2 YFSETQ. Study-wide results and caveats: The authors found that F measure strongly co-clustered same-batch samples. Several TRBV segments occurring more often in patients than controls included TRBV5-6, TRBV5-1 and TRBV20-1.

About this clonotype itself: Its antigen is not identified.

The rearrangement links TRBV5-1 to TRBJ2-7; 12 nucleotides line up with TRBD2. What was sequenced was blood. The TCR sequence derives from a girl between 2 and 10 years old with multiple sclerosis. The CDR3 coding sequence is TGCGCCAGCAGCAAGACTAGCGGGGGCACCTACGAGCAGTACTTC. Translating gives CASSKTSGGTYEQYF.